Only one count was recorded for the clone carrying this TCR beta chain. The antigen remains undetermined. It was the roughly 130-subject validation cohort, separate from the roughly 700-subject first cohort, to which the donors belonged. Profiling relied on immunoSEQ multiplex PCR, and the TCRdb table lists in-frame clones only, not all of them. This sample yields 100,000 to 150,000 clones, of which approximately 89% are seen a single time; 1.2% belongs to the top ten. This entry is derived from a study of cytomegalovirus exposure and HLA in healthy donors. Whole-study context: The approximately 110 validation repertoires were reported in a later analysis to have been generated on the same platform as the roughly 720 first-cohort repertoires.

Study-wide results and limits: Reported performance of the classifier showed diagnosis of cytomegalovirus status with high specificity and sensitivity. The listing of some 170 TCR beta chains classed them as cytomegalovirus-associated.

The specimen sequenced was PBMCs. This sequence originates from a young woman in good health and CMV-seronegative.

The CDR3 DNA sequence: TGTGCCAGCAGCTTAGCCACGCAGGTCTCCTATAATTCACCCCTCCACTTT. It encodes CASSLATQVSYNSPLHF. The chain joins TRBV11-2 to TRBJ1-6; D gene ambiguous. CDR1 SGHAT and CDR2 FQNNGV come from the germline V gene. The CDR3 spans 17 residues. Deletions cut 1 base from V and 0 bases from J, with 10 bases between.